Listed below are T cell receptor beta chains from one sample, sequenced in a study of cytomegalovirus exposure and HLA in healthy donors. Repertoires were generated with immunoSEQ multiplex PCR, while TCRdb's copy carries only in-frame clones and drops some. The sample has about 140,000 clones; under 90% are singletons. The specimen sequenced was PBMCs. All receptors come from a man in his forties in good health and CMV-seronegative. Both conserved end residues are part of each CDR3. The D gene is left open where the match is weak. Clone size is not always given. Where it is, it says once, few, many or a class for expanded clones.

NA	TRBJ2-6	TRBV5-8	NA	CASSFDTSGANVLTF	TGTGCCAGCAGCTTCGACACTTCTGGGGCCAACGTCCTGACTTTC
NA	TRBJ1-1	TRBV30	TRBD1	CAWSGTGSTEAFF	TGTGCCTGGAGTGGGACAGGGAGCACTGAAGCTTTCTTT
once	TRBJ2-5	TRBV5-1	TRBD1	CASSLGDRAQETQYF	TGCGCCAGCAGCTTGGGAGACAGGGCCCAAGAGACCCAGTACTTC
few	TRBJ2-3	TRBV30	TRBD2	CAWSETAGATQYF	TGTGCCTGGAGTGAAACAGCGGGGGCTACGCAGTATTTT
NA	TRBJ1-1	TRBV6-4	NA	CASSGDRRGDTEAFF	TGTGCCAGCAGTGGAGACAGGCGAGGGGACACTGAAGCTTTCTTT
NA	TRBJ1-5	TRBV30	NA	CAWSGQENQPQHF	TGTGCCTGGAGTGGACAGGAAAATCAGCCCCAGCATTTT
once	TRBJ2-7	TRBV7-8	NA	CASSLAVNLAEQYF	TGTGCCAGCAGCTTAGCGGTTAACCTGGCCGAGCAGTACTTC
NA	TRBJ1-5	TRBV28	TRBD1	CASSLVTGGSGQPQHF	TGTGCCAGCAGTTTAGTGACAGGGGGTTCCGGTCAGCCCCAGCATTTT
NA	TRBJ2-3	TRBV7-6	TRBD2	CASSLAGGTDTQYF	TGTGCCAGCAGCTTAGCGGGGGGGACAGATACGCAGTATTTT
NA	TRBJ1-3	TRBV18	TRBD1	CASSPGQGASGNTIYF	TGTGCCAGCTCACCTGGACAGGGGGCTTCTGGAAACACCATATATTTT
NA	TRBJ2-3	TRBV27	NA	CASSLRSSTDTQYF	TGTGCCAGCAGTTTACGGTCTAGCACAGATACGCAGTATTTT